Presented here are 11 T cell receptor beta chains from one specimen sequenced in a study of blood T cell repertoires in COVID-19. Profiling relied on immunoSEQ multiplex PCR, and the TCRdb table lists in-frame clones only, not all of them. The sample holds 250,000 to 350,000 clones; 88% are singletons and the top ten take almost 9.5%. Sequenced: peripheral blood. The receptors stem from a man aged 18 to 29 with active or convalescent COVID-19.

The rearrangement links TRBV6-5 to TRBJ2-7; perhaps TRBD1 as D (7 bases). V was shortened by 0 bases and J by 6 bases, with 18 bases between the two germline ends. Per the germline V gene, CDR1 is MNHEY and CDR2 is SVGAGI. This CDR3 has 16 amino acids. The CDR3 is CASSYSEGAARREQYF. Here the CDR3 DNA reads TGTGCCAGCAGTTACTCGGAGGGGGCAGCCCGCCGCGAGCAGTACTTC.

This clone was detected once. The rearrangement uses TRBV5-4 and TRBJ1-1; D unclear. The germline V gene encodes CDR1 SGHNT and CDR2 YYREEE (reference sequence). The germline V and J ends were trimmed by 5 bases and 8 bases, with 19 bases remaining between them. The CDR3 extends over 14 amino acids. CDR3 nucleotide sequence: TGTGCCAGCAGTCACCCCGCAGCGGCCGCAGAAGCTTTCTTT. It specifies CASSHPAAAAEAFF.

In its sample, this clone was seen once. The chain carries TRBV19 and TRBJ1-1; D might be TRBD1 (6 bases). The length of the CDR3 is 19 residues. Germline lookup yields CDR1 LNHDA and CDR2 SQIVND (reference sequence). The V end lost 3 bases, the J end lost 0 bases, and 23 bases lay between the germline ends. CDR3 in amino acids: CASSIGQTKNPLMNTEAFF. CDR3 DNA: TGTGCCAGTAGTATTGGACAGACCAAAAACCCGCTCATGAACACTGAAGCTTTCTTT.

The chain combines TRBV6-2 or TRBV6-3 with TRBJ2-5; 9 bases fit TRBD2. The germline gives CDR1 MNHEY, CDR2 SVGEGT. After removal of 3 bases from V and 5 bases from J, the junction contained 1 base not matched to a gene. This CDR3 spans 13 amino acids. The CDR3 here is CASSYTSGETQYF. The CDR3 DNA follows: TGTGCCAGCAGTTATACTAGCGGGGAGACCCAGTACTTC.

The gene calls are TRBV2 and TRBJ2-1; the match to TRBD1 covers 7 bases. The ends lost 1 base at V and 6 bases at J; junction bases unmatched: 6. CDR1 is SNHLY, CDR2 FYNNEI, per germline. CDR3 length: 15 residues. This CDR3 is CASSEGGGTGNEQFF. In nucleotides, the CDR3 is TGTGCCAGCAGTGAAGGAGGGGGCACGGGCAATGAGCAGTTCTTC.

The chain is built from TRBV7-9 and TRBJ2-5; 9 nucleotides line up with TRBD2. The CDR3 covers 16 residues. V gave up 4 bases and J gave up 5 bases; unmatched junction bases: 11. Germline V gene sequence: CDR1 SEHNR, CDR2 FQNEAQ (reference sequence). The CDR3 loop reads CASSSSGLAGTETQYF. CDR3 bases: TGTGCCAGCAGCTCCAGCGGGCTAGCGGGGACGGAGACCCAGTACTTC.

The rearrangement joins TRBV12-5 to TRBJ1-3; D gene uncertain. Germline V gene lookup returns CDR1 LGHNT and CDR2 FRNRAP. The ends were cut back, 3 bases at V and 0 bases at J, with 15 bases in the middle. The CDR3 consists of 17 residues. CDR3 sequence: CASGFPDRGDSGNTIYF. CDR3 DNA: TGTGCTAGTGGTTTTCCGGACCGCGGGGACTCTGGAAACACCATATATTTT.

This chain uses TRBV6-1 with TRBJ2-7, with TRBD2 as a possible D gene (5 bases). V dropped 1 base and J dropped 7 bases, with 11 bases sitting between them. Germline CDR1 and CDR2: MNHNS and SASEGT. The CDR3 consists of 13 residues. The CDR3 reads CASSEGLAREQYF. The CDR3 nucleotides are TGTGCCAGCAGTGAAGGGCTAGCCCGGGAGCAGTACTTC.

J is TRBJ2-1 and V is TRBV2; tentative D call: TRBD1 (6 bases). The CDR3 is 15 residues long. Germline CDR1 reads SNHLY; CDR2 reads FYNNEI. Trimming pared 6 bases from V and 1 base from J, leaving 13 bases between. In nucleotides, the CDR3 is TGTGCCAGCAGCCGGACAGCTCCGTCCTACAATGAGCAGTTCTTC. Amino acid sequence: CASSRTAPSYNEQFF. The full variable domain, in which reference TRBV2 and TRBJ2-1 provide the parts outside the CDR3, is EPEVTQTPSHQVTQMGQEVILRCVPISNHLYFYWYRQILGQKVEFLVSFYNNEISEKSEIFDDQFSVERPDGSNFTLKIRSTKLEDSAMYFCASSRTAPSYNEQFFGPGTRLTVL.

This chain uses TRBV4-1 with TRBJ1-5; D gene uncertain. Per germline, CDR1 MGHRA and CDR2 YSYEKL. The CDR3 extends over 16 amino acids. V was shortened by 0 bases and J by 2 bases, with 11 bases between the two germline ends. The CDR3 coding sequence is TGCGCCAGCAGCCAAGAGGACTATCATGGCAATCAGCCCCAGCATTTT. Its translation is CASSQEDYHGNQPQHF.

This clone was found a few times. The CDR3 DNA is TGTGCCAGCAGCACAGGGGGGCCCGATGGCTACACCTTC. Protein sequence: CASSTGGPDGYTF. The V call is TRBV6-6, the J call TRBJ1-2, with TRBD1 matching 8 bases. CDR3 length equals 13 residues. Germline CDR1 reads MNHNY; CDR2 reads SVGAGI (reference sequence). J lost 6 bases, V lost 6 bases, and 6 bases had no gene match.